A selection of T cell receptor beta chains follows, all from one sample in a study of blood T cell repertoires in COVID-19. The assay was immunoSEQ multiplex PCR, and TCRdb's table has in-frame clones only and misses some. This table holds over 25,000 clones, more than 75% found once. Sequencing was carried out using peripheral blood. The origin of the receptors is a human donor in a cohort sampled during active COVID-19. The donor label of this sample is uncertain. The CDR3 runs from the conserved cysteine through the conserved F or W. D genes are given only for firm matches. For some rows the clone size is stated as once, few or many, or as a class when expanded; others skip it.

>.|TRBV28|.|TRBJ1-4
TGTGCCAGCAGTTCCCTAGAGACAGCTAATGAAAAACTGTTTTTT
CASSSLETANEKLFF
>.|TRBV6-5|.|TRBJ1-1
TGTGCCAGCATGTACAGGGCGGTTTTCGCTGAAGCTTTCTTT
CASMYRAVFAEAFF
>once|TRBV15|.|TRBJ2-1
TGTGCCACCAGCCGAGGGGGTAGCGGTTCCTACAATGAGCAGTTCTTC
CATSRGGSGSYNEQFF
>.|TRBV6-6|.|TRBJ2-7
TGTGCCAGCAAGGAGTCGTCCTACGAGCAGTACTTC
CASKESSYEQYF
>.|TRBV11-2|TRBD2|TRBJ2-3
TGTGCCAGCAGCTTATCAGCGGGAGCAGTAGATACGCAGTATTTT
CASSLSAGAVDTQYF
>.|TRBV5-1|TRBD1|TRBJ2-5
TGCGCCAGCAGCTTGGGACAGGGGAGAGAGACCCAGTACTTC
CASSLGQGRETQYF
>.|TRBV7-9|.|TRBJ2-6
TGTGCCAGCAGCAGTCGACGACCATTCCTAGGGGACGTCCTGACTTTC
CASSSRRPFLGDVLTF
>.|TRBV28|.|TRBJ2-5
TGTGCCAGCAGTTCACAAGGGGGGGCATTTGCCCAAGAGACCCAGTACTTC
CASSSQGGAFAQETQYF
>once|TRBV28|.|TRBJ2-7
TGTGCCAGCAGTCCGGGACTTGTCGAGCAGTACTTC
CASSPGLVEQYF
>.|TRBV9|TRBD1|TRBJ1-2
TGTGCCAGCAGCCCCACTAACAGGGGGGATGGCTACACCTTC
CASSPTNRGDGYTF
>.|TRBV6-2/TRBV6-3|.|TRBJ2-7
TGTGCCAGCAGTTACATTAGCCGGGGCTCCTACGAGCAGTACTTC
CASSYISRGSYEQYF
>few|TRBV12-5|.|TRBJ2-3
TGTGCTAGTGGTTTGGTACGTCTCCCCTGGCCGAAGTATTTT
CASGLVRLPWPKYF
>.|TRBV3-1/TRBV3-2|.|TRBJ1-3
TGTGCCAGCAGCCACATAGGGGCTGGAAACACCATATATTTT
CASSHIGAGNTIYF
>few|TRBV7-9|.|TRBJ1-2
TGTGCCCCTTTTGAGGTCAACTCTAACTATGGCTACACCTTC
CAPFEVNSNYGYTF
>.|TRBV6-5|TRBD1|TRBJ1-2
TGTGCCAGCAGTTACTCGAGAGGGGGCGCAAACTATGGCTACACCTTC
CASSYSRGGANYGYTF
>.|TRBV9|.|TRBJ2-1
TGTGCCAGCAGCGTAGGCGGGTACTCCTACAATGAGCAGTTCTTC
CASSVGGYSYNEQFF
>.|TRBV10-1|TRBD2|TRBJ2-3
TGCGCCAGCAGTGGACTAGCGGGAGACGCAGATACGCAGTATTTT
CASSGLAGDADTQYF
>.|TRBV24-1|TRBD1|TRBJ2-1
TGTGCCACCAGTGGGGGCAACGACAGGGGGGGTACCAATGAGCAGTTCTTC
CATSGGNDRGGTNEQFF
>.|TRBV18|TRBD1|TRBJ1-2
TGTGCCAGCTCACCCGGACAGGGAAAACGTCACTACACCTTC
CASSPGQGKRHYTF